A selection of T cell receptor beta chains follows, all from one sample in a study of blood T cells in healthy people across ages. Via MiXCR, TCRdb re-called the 5' RACE reads, giving one row per CDR3 protein. The sample consists of around 1,000,000 distinct CDR3 sequences, around two fifths of them appearing once. Sequencing input: blood. These receptors were obtained from a man aged 18 to 29 in good health. CDR3s include the opening cysteine and the closing phenylalanine or tryptophan. D genes are given only for firm matches. A row's size may be missing; if present it is once, few, many or a size class.

D gene: -
J gene: TRBJ2-3
clone size: few
V gene: TRBV11-1
CDR3 DNA: TGTGCCAGCAGCTTAGATTTCGTAACAGATACGCAGTATTTT
CDR3 protein: CASSLDFVTDTQYF

D gene: -
J gene: TRBJ1-2
clone size: few
V gene: TRBV5-1
CDR3 DNA: TGCGCCAGCAGCTTGGCCGAGGACAACTATGGCTACACCTTC
CDR3 protein: CASSLAEDNYGYTF

D gene: TRBD1
J gene: TRBJ2-1
clone size: few
V gene: TRBV15
CDR3 DNA: TGTGCCACCAGCAGCGGCACAGGGGACTCCTACAATGAGCAGTTCTTC
CDR3 protein: CATSSGTGDSYNEQFF

D gene: TRBD1
J gene: TRBJ2-5
clone size: -
V gene: TRBV14
CDR3 DNA: TGTGCCAGCAGCCAAAACAGGGGACACTACAATGAGCAGTACTTC
CDR3 protein: CASSQNRGHYNEQYF

D gene: -
J gene: TRBJ2-1
clone size: -
V gene: TRBV30
CDR3 DNA: TGTGCCTGGAGTGTGAAAGGGTTACGGGAGCAGTTCTTC
CDR3 protein: CAWSVKGLREQFF

D gene: -
J gene: TRBJ2-2
clone size: -
V gene: TRBV4-3
CDR3 DNA: TGCGCCAGCAGCCAGGAACAGCGCACCGGGGAGCTGTTTTTT
CDR3 protein: CASSQEQRTGELFF

D gene: -
J gene: TRBJ1-5
clone size: -
V gene: TRBV20-1
CDR3 DNA: TGCAGTGCTAGAGACCCCTCAAACGGGCGCAATCAGCCCCAGCATTTT
CDR3 protein: CSARDPSNGRNQPQHF

D gene: TRBD1
J gene: TRBJ1-1
clone size: few
V gene: TRBV6-6
CDR3 DNA: TGTGCCAGCAGAAATCAACAGGGGCCCTTGAACACTGAAGCTTTCTTT
CDR3 protein: CASRNQQGPLNTEAFF

D gene: -
J gene: TRBJ2-1
clone size: -
V gene: TRBV7-3
CDR3 DNA: TGTGCCAGCAGCTTAAATGGGGGACCTCTTAATGAGCAGTTCTTC
CDR3 protein: CASSLNGGPLNEQFF

D gene: TRBD2
J gene: TRBJ2-3
clone size: few
V gene: TRBV19
CDR3 DNA: TGTGCCAGTAGTATCCCGCGCCACAGCGGGGGCACAGATACGCAGTATTTT
CDR3 protein: CASSIPRHSGGTDTQYF

D gene: -
J gene: TRBJ1-1
clone size: -
V gene: TRBV3-1
CDR3 DNA: TGTGCCAGCAGCCAAGAGGCAACAGGGAGGACTGAAGCTTTCTTT
CDR3 protein: CASSQEATGRTEAFF

D gene: TRBD1
J gene: TRBJ2-2
clone size: once
V gene: TRBV6-2/TRBV6-3
CDR3 DNA: TGTGCCAGCAGCGGAGGCAGGGGGTTGACCGGGGAGCTGTTTTTT
CDR3 protein: CASSGGRGLTGELFF

D gene: -
J gene: TRBJ1-4
clone size: -
V gene: TRBV27
CDR3 DNA: TGTGCCAGCGGGTTCATAAATGAAAAACTGTTTTTT
CDR3 protein: CASGFINEKLFF

D gene: -
J gene: TRBJ1-5
clone size: -
V gene: TRBV12-3/TRBV12-4
CDR3 DNA: TGTGCCAGCAGTGGGGACACGTGGGATCAGCCCCAGCATTTT
CDR3 protein: CASSGDTWDQPQHF

D gene: -
J gene: TRBJ1-2
clone size: few
V gene: TRBV6-5
CDR3 DNA: TGTGCCAGCAGTTACGACACGGGGGCGGGTGGCTACACCTTC
CDR3 protein: CASSYDTGAGGYTF

D gene: -
J gene: TRBJ2-1
clone size: -
V gene: TRBV3-1
CDR3 DNA: TGTGCCAGTGGACGGGACAACAATGAGCAGTTCTTC
CDR3 protein: CASGRDNNEQFF

D gene: TRBD1
J gene: TRBJ1-2
clone size: -
V gene: TRBV5-1
CDR3 DNA: TGCGCCAGCAGCGCCCGGGACAGGGGTTATGGCTACACCTTC
CDR3 protein: CASSARDRGYGYTF

D gene: -
J gene: TRBJ1-5
clone size: few
V gene: TRBV20-1
CDR3 DNA: TGCAGTGCTAGAGATAGGGGCCAGAGGGGTCAGCCCCAGCATTTT
CDR3 protein: CSARDRGQRGQPQHF

D gene: -
J gene: TRBJ1-5
clone size: -
V gene: TRBV2
CDR3 DNA: TGTGCCAGCAGGGTGTATGACCTAAATCAGCCCCAGCATTTT
CDR3 protein: CASRVYDLNQPQHF

D gene: -
J gene: TRBJ2-7
clone size: few
V gene: TRBV7-2
CDR3 DNA: TGTGCCAGTCAAACACGTAGCAGGTCCTACGAGCAGTACTTC
CDR3 protein: CASQTRSRSYEQYF

D gene: TRBD1
J gene: TRBJ1-2
clone size: few
V gene: TRBV6-5
CDR3 DNA: TGTGCCAGCAGCCCTCGGACAGGGGCTGGCTACACCTTC
CDR3 protein: CASSPRTGAGYTF

D gene: TRBD2
J gene: TRBJ2-7
clone size: -
V gene: TRBV9
CDR3 DNA: TGTGCCAGCAGCGTAGCTACGCGACTAGCGGGGGGAGGAGTCTACAATGAGCAGTACTTC
CDR3 protein: CASSVATRLAGGGVYNEQYF

D gene: TRBD1
J gene: TRBJ1-1
clone size: -
V gene: TRBV10-3
CDR3 DNA: TGTGCCATCAGTGAGTCGTTCGCAGGGGGCGATACTGAAGCTTTCTTT
CDR3 protein: CAISESFAGGDTEAFF

D gene: -
J gene: TRBJ2-7
clone size: -
V gene: TRBV19
CDR3 DNA: TGTGCCAGTAGTACCCCGGGGTACGAGCAGTACTTC
CDR3 protein: CASSTPGYEQYF

D gene: -
J gene: TRBJ1-2
clone size: -
V gene: TRBV7-9
CDR3 DNA: TGTGCCAGCAGCTCGACCTCTAACTATGGCTACACCTTC
CDR3 protein: CASSSTSNYGYTF

D gene: -
J gene: TRBJ2-2
clone size: -
V gene: TRBV6-2/TRBV6-3
CDR3 DNA: TGTGCCAGCAGTTTGAGGTCAGGTATCGCCGGGGAGCTGTTTTTT
CDR3 protein: CASSLRSGIAGELFF

D gene: -
J gene: TRBJ2-4
clone size: few
V gene: TRBV20-1
CDR3 DNA: TGCAGTGCCCGAAATCGGGGAGATTACATTCAGTACTTC
CDR3 protein: CSARNRGDYIQYF

D gene: -
J gene: TRBJ1-5
clone size: few
V gene: TRBV28
CDR3 DNA: TGTGCCACCCAGGGTGAGGGCAATCAGCCCCAGCATTTT
CDR3 protein: CATQGEGNQPQHF

D gene: TRBD1
J gene: TRBJ2-1
clone size: many
V gene: TRBV29-1
CDR3 DNA: TGCAGCGTTGAAGGCTTTCAGGGGGAAGCCTACAATGAGCAGTTCTTC
CDR3 protein: CSVEGFQGEAYNEQFF

D gene: -
J gene: TRBJ2-1
clone size: few
V gene: TRBV4-1
CDR3 DNA: TGCGCCAGCAGCCAAGATATAGGGGGATCCTACAATGAGCAGTTCTTC
CDR3 protein: CASSQDIGGSYNEQFF

D gene: TRBD2
J gene: TRBJ2-7
clone size: -
V gene: TRBV29-1
CDR3 DNA: TGCAGCGTGACCACTAGCGGGGGCTACGAGCAGTACTTC
CDR3 protein: CSVTTSGGYEQYF

D gene: -
J gene: TRBJ2-3
clone size: few
V gene: TRBV27
CDR3 DNA: TGTGCCAGCAGTACCGCCAGCACAGATACGCAGTATTTT
CDR3 protein: CASSTASTDTQYF

D gene: TRBD1
J gene: TRBJ2-1
clone size: few
V gene: TRBV6-2/TRBV6-3
CDR3 DNA: TGTGCCAGCAGTTACCAGGGGGAGCTCATGTTATACAATGAGCAGTTCTTC
CDR3 protein: CASSYQGELMLYNEQFF

D gene: TRBD1
J gene: TRBJ1-2
clone size: -
V gene: TRBV9
CDR3 DNA: TGTGCCAGCAGCTCGCGACAGGGGGCTGATGGCTACACCTTC
CDR3 protein: CASSSRQGADGYTF

D gene: -
J gene: TRBJ1-2
clone size: -
V gene: TRBV4-3
CDR3 DNA: TGCGCCAGCAGCCAAGAGGAGGGACGGAACTATGGCTACACCTTC
CDR3 protein: CASSQEEGRNYGYTF

D gene: -
J gene: TRBJ2-5
clone size: -
V gene: TRBV20-1
CDR3 DNA: TGCAGTGTGCGTCTACCGGGACGCGAGCTTGGTGAGCAGTACTTC
CDR3 protein: CSVRLPGRELGEQYF

D gene: -
J gene: TRBJ2-3
clone size: -
V gene: TRBV2
CDR3 DNA: TGTGCCAGCCAAGTGGCGGTTAGCACAGATACGCAGTATTTT
CDR3 protein: CASQVAVSTDTQYF

D gene: -
J gene: TRBJ2-7
clone size: -
V gene: TRBV6-2/TRBV6-3
CDR3 DNA: TGTGCCAGCATCTCACGGGGGGCTTTCTACGAGCAGTACTTC
CDR3 protein: CASISRGAFYEQYF

D gene: -
J gene: TRBJ1-1
clone size: once
V gene: TRBV5-1
CDR3 DNA: TGCGCCAGCACCCGGGACGTCAGGACTGAAGCTTTCTTT
CDR3 protein: CASTRDVRTEAFF

D gene: -
J gene: TRBJ1-2
clone size: few
V gene: TRBV29-1
CDR3 DNA: TGCAGCGTTGCGGGTTTCGAGGGCTACACCTTC
CDR3 protein: CSVAGFEGYTF

D gene: -
J gene: TRBJ1-5
clone size: few
V gene: TRBV27
CDR3 DNA: TGTGCCAGCAGTTTTTCGGGCGGAAGCAATCAGCCCCAGCATTTT
CDR3 protein: CASSFSGGSNQPQHF

D gene: TRBD1
J gene: TRBJ2-1
clone size: -
V gene: TRBV29-1
CDR3 DNA: TGCAGCGTTGATGTAGTAGCCCGGGACAGGGGGCAGGATGAGCAGTTCTTC
CDR3 protein: CSVDVVARDRGQDEQFF

D gene: -
J gene: TRBJ1-5
clone size: few
V gene: TRBV4-1
CDR3 DNA: TGCGCCAGCAGCCAAACACAGGGTGCGGGTCAGCCCCAGCATTTT
CDR3 protein: CASSQTQGAGQPQHF

D gene: -
J gene: TRBJ2-3
clone size: few
V gene: TRBV21-1
CDR3 DNA: TGTGCCAGCACAAGCGGGGTTTTGGATACGCAGTATTTT
CDR3 protein: CASTSGVLDTQYF

D gene: -
J gene: TRBJ2-5
clone size: -
V gene: TRBV12-3/TRBV12-4
CDR3 DNA: TGTGCCAGCAGGCCCACCGGGACGTTTGAAGAGACCCAGTACTTC
CDR3 protein: CASRPTGTFEETQYF

D gene: -
J gene: TRBJ2-3
clone size: -
V gene: TRBV27
CDR3 DNA: TGTGCCAGCATTAACTACAGGGAGGGCACAGATACGCAGTATTTT
CDR3 protein: CASINYREGTDTQYF

D gene: -
J gene: TRBJ1-1
clone size: -
V gene: TRBV12-3/TRBV12-4
CDR3 DNA: TGTGCCAGCAGCCCGACAAGGGCGAACACTGAAGCTTTCTTT
CDR3 protein: CASSPTRANTEAFF

D gene: TRBD1
J gene: TRBJ2-4
clone size: -
V gene: TRBV20-1
CDR3 DNA: TGCAGTGCCCTCAGACAGGGGAAAAACATTCAGTACTTC
CDR3 protein: CSALRQGKNIQYF

D gene: -
J gene: TRBJ1-4
clone size: few
V gene: TRBV28
CDR3 DNA: TGTGCCAGCAGTTTATGGTACCATGAAAAACTGTTTTTT
CDR3 protein: CASSLWYHEKLFF

D gene: -
J gene: TRBJ2-1
clone size: -
V gene: TRBV7-3
CDR3 DNA: TGTGCTAGCAGCTTAAACATCCTGGATGAGCAGTTCTTC
CDR3 protein: CASSLNILDEQFF

D gene: TRBD1
J gene: TRBJ2-5
clone size: -
V gene: TRBV5-1
CDR3 DNA: TGCGCCAGCAGCATTACAGGGGGCTACAATGAGCAGTACTTC
CDR3 protein: CASSITGGYNEQYF

D gene: TRBD1
J gene: TRBJ1-1
clone size: -
V gene: TRBV12-3/TRBV12-4
CDR3 DNA: TGTGCCAGCAAGACAGGGGAGGTCACTGAAGCTTTCTTT
CDR3 protein: CASKTGEVTEAFF

D gene: -
J gene: TRBJ2-2
clone size: -
V gene: TRBV10-3
CDR3 DNA: TGTGCCACCCAGACCCAAGATGCGAACACCGGGGAGCTGTTTTTT
CDR3 protein: CATQTQDANTGELFF